This is a list of T cell receptor beta chains from one sample in a study of T cells in Graves' hyperthyroidism and ophthalmopathy. MiXCR was run by TCRdb on the multiplex PCR reads, yielding one entry per CDR3 protein. The sample has hundreds of thousands of distinct CDR3 sequences, just under 45% seen once. Sequencing was carried out using peripheral blood or thyroid tissue (not recorded which). The origin of the receptors is an adult man with Graves' disease, either hyperthyroidism or ophthalmopathy (not recorded which). CDR3s include the opening cysteine and the closing phenylalanine or tryptophan. The order of the fields is clone size, V gene, J gene, D gene, CDR3 DNA, CDR3 protein. A D gene is named only where the DNA matches it firmly. A row's size may be missing; if present it is once, few, many or a size class.

clone_size: many
v_call: TRBV7-9
j_call: TRBJ2-5
d_call: TRBD2
cdr3_nt: TGTGCCAGCAGTCGAGGACTAGCGGGGGGCCAAGAGACCCAGTACTTC
cdr3_aa: CASSRGLAGGQETQYF

clone_size: few
v_call: TRBV5-1
j_call: TRBJ1-1
d_call: TRBD1
cdr3_nt: TGCGCCAGCGCGCCGACAGGGGTGAACACTGAAGCTTTCTTT
cdr3_aa: CASAPTGVNTEAFF

clone_size: .
v_call: TRBV7-9
j_call: TRBJ1-2
d_call: .
cdr3_nt: TGTGCCAGCAGCTCGCCTGAGACGGAACCACGCTATGGCTACACCTTC
cdr3_aa: CASSSPETEPRYGYTF

clone_size: few
v_call: TRBV5-1
j_call: TRBJ1-2
d_call: .
cdr3_nt: TGCGCCAGCAGCCCCGGGTCTAACTATGGCTACACCTTC
cdr3_aa: CASSPGSNYGYTF

clone_size: .
v_call: TRBV7-8
j_call: TRBJ1-1
d_call: TRBD1
cdr3_nt: TGTGCCAGCAGCCTGACAGGGTGGACTGAAGCTTTCTTT
cdr3_aa: CASSLTGWTEAFF

clone_size: .
v_call: TRBV7-8
j_call: TRBJ1-5
d_call: .
cdr3_nt: TGTGCCAGCAGCTTGACAGAGAATAGCAATCAGCCCCAGCATTTT
cdr3_aa: CASSLTENSNQPQHF

clone_size: many
v_call: TRBV19
j_call: TRBJ1-1
d_call: .
cdr3_nt: TGTGCCAGTAGTATCCGGGACATTTCCCTTACGTGGTTT
cdr3_aa: CASSIRDISLTWF

clone_size: .
v_call: TRBV2
j_call: TRBJ2-7
d_call: .
cdr3_nt: TGTGCCAGCACCTGGTTTGGGAAGTCCCACGAGCAGTACTTC
cdr3_aa: CASTWFGKSHEQYF

clone_size: .
v_call: TRBV19
j_call: TRBJ1-2
d_call: .
cdr3_nt: TGTGCCAGTAGTATACAGACTAACTATGGCTACACCTTC
cdr3_aa: CASSIQTNYGYTF

clone_size: .
v_call: TRBV2
j_call: TRBJ1-6
d_call: .
cdr3_nt: TGTGCCAGGACCCAGGGAAATTCACCCCTCCACTTT
cdr3_aa: CARTQGNSPLHF

clone_size: many
v_call: TRBV10-3
j_call: TRBJ1-5
d_call: TRBD1
cdr3_nt: TGTGCCATCAGTGAGTTCGGACAGGCTAACAATCAGCCCCAGCATTTT
cdr3_aa: CAISEFGQANNQPQHF

clone_size: many
v_call: TRBV7-9
j_call: TRBJ2-7
d_call: TRBD1
cdr3_nt: TGTGCCAGCAGCTTGGGACAGGGAATTTCCTACGAGCAGTACTTC
cdr3_aa: CASSLGQGISYEQYF

clone_size: many
v_call: TRBV6-1
j_call: TRBJ2-7
d_call: .
cdr3_nt: TGTGCCAGCAGTCGACAGTTTGAGTACGAGCAGTACTTC
cdr3_aa: CASSRQFEYEQYF

clone_size: few
v_call: TRBV5-1
j_call: TRBJ1-6
d_call: TRBD1
cdr3_nt: TGCGCCAGCAGCTACGGACAGGGAAATTCACCCCTCCACTTT
cdr3_aa: CASSYGQGNSPLHF

clone_size: .
v_call: TRBV29-1
j_call: TRBJ2-7
d_call: .
cdr3_nt: TGCAGCGTTGAGCCCAAGGGTTCCGCCTACGAGCAGTACTTC
cdr3_aa: CSVEPKGSAYEQYF